These T cell receptor beta chains were read from a single sample in a study of T-cell reconstitution after alpha-beta-depleted transplantation in children. Via MiXCR, TCRdb re-called the PCR reads, giving one row per CDR3 protein. The profile shows around 670,000 distinct CDR3 sequences, around 13% of them singletons. The source was PBMCs, collected before TCRalphabeta/CD19-depleted stem cell transplant. These receptors were taken from a girl aged 2 to 9 with congenital amegakaryocytic thrombocytopenia, due to receive a stem cell transplant. CDR3s include the opening cysteine and the closing phenylalanine or tryptophan. D genes are given only for firm matches. Clone size, where shown, is once, few, many, or a class for clones that have expanded.

j_call | d_call | clone_size | v_call | cdr3_aa | cdr3_nt
TRBJ2-3 | TRBD2 | few | TRBV20-1 | CSSGSGRAGSDTQYF | TGCAGTTCTGGTAGCGGGAGGGCCGGGTCAGATACGCAGTATTTT
TRBJ1-4 | - | - | TRBV12-3/TRBV12-4 | CASSPRGIMTNEKLFF | TGTGCCAGCAGCCCAAGGGGGATAATGACTAATGAAAAACTGTTTTTT
TRBJ2-7 | TRBD1 | many | TRBV5-1 | CASSPGQGAYEQYF | TGCGCCAGCAGCCCGGGACAGGGGGCCTACGAGCAGTACTTC
TRBJ2-5 | - | - | TRBV5-1 | CASSRQGTEETQYF | TGCGCCAGCAGCCGTCAGGGTACTGAAGAGACCCAGTACTTC
TRBJ1-5 | - | many | TRBV6-6 | CASRQLNQPQHF | TGTGCCAGCAGACAGCTTAATCAGCCCCAGCATTTT
TRBJ2-1 | TRBD2 | many | TRBV12-3/TRBV12-4 | CASRPSGRAYNEQFF | TGTGCCAGCAGACCCAGCGGGAGGGCTTACAATGAGCAGTTCTTC
TRBJ2-3 | TRBD2 | few | TRBV20-1 | CSARTSGTTRSTDTQYF | TGCAGTGCAAGGACTAGCGGAACAACCCGGAGCACAGATACGCAGTATTTT
TRBJ1-3 | - | - | TRBV30 | CAWSVLSGGLSGNTIYF | TGTGCCTGGAGTGTCCTAAGCGGGGGGCTCTCTGGAAACACCATATATTTT
TRBJ2-1 | - | many | TRBV21-1 | CASSTRPGQISYNEQFF | TGTGCCAGCAGCACAAGACCGGGACAGATCTCCTACAATGAGCAGTTCTTC
TRBJ1-1 | - | many | TRBV15 | CATSSQTHQLEAFF | TGTGCCACCAGCAGCCAAACCCACCAACTTGAAGCTTTCTTT
TRBJ2-7 | - | - | TRBV7-9 | CASSLGRTAASEQYF | TGTGCCAGCAGCTTAGGAAGGACTGCGGCCTCCGAGCAGTACTTC
TRBJ1-6 | - | - | TRBV3-1 | CASSPGGSYNSPLHF | TGTGCCAGCAGCCCCGGGGGCTCCTATAATTCACCCCTCCACTTT
TRBJ2-1 | - | few | TRBV11-2 | CASSLVNYEQFF | TGTGCCAGCAGCTTAGTGAACTATGAGCAGTTCTTC
TRBJ1-6 | TRBD1 | many | TRBV6-5 | CASSYSTGGSSPLHF | TGTGCCAGCAGTTACTCGACAGGGGGCAGTTCACCCCTCCACTTT
TRBJ2-2 | TRBD2 | few | TRBV7-6 | CASSFTRLAETSDTGELFF | TGTGCCAGCAGCTTCACCAGACTAGCGGAGACGTCGGACACCGGGGAGCTGTTTTTT